This TCR beta chain was captured in a study of T-cell memory formation after mild COVID-19. Notes on the study in general: SARS-CoV-2 specificity was not confirmed for second-wave clones peaking on day 37. For contracting clones, CD4+ ones sat mainly in CM and EM, CD8+ in EMRA. The appearance of some responding clones in pre-infection memory suggested that cross-reactive memory joined.

This clonotype showed up just a few times. Its antigen remains unidentified. TCRdb re-derived calls from the 5' RACE reads in MiXCR, one entry per CDR3 protein. This table holds 540,000 or so distinct CDR3 sequences, roughly 20% found once. This CDR3 is 16 amino acids long. The V and J ends lost 0 bases and 7 bases respectively, with 16 bases between them. Germline CDR1 is SGHRS and CDR2 is YFSETQ. The chain has TRBV5-1 and TRBJ1-4, with TRBD1 as a possible D gene (6 bases). This clonotype was sampled from an adult woman who had mild COVID-19 (a few samples of this study predate the infection). Cell type and time point are not known. Material for sequencing was PBMCs or a T cell subset sorted from them (not recorded which). The DNA for the CDR3 is TGCGCCAGCAGCTTGGTTGGTCCCAGGGGAAGTGAAAAACTGTTTTTT. Translating it yields CASSLVGPRGSEKLFF.